This TCR beta chain came from a study of CD8+ T cells in alopecia areata. About the study: Tofacitinib administration to treated patients was oral, at 5 to 10 mg twice daily. Severity scores in treated patients reflected the percentage of scalp affected.

Notes on this clone: Its antigen is not identified.

With V trimmed by 1 base and J by 1 base, 4 bases remained unmatched. CDR3 length equals 17 residues. Germline V CDR1 and CDR2: SGHAT, FQNNGV. Broader study findings: Amid tofacitinib therapy, many expanded lesional clones stayed present in scalp and blood.

Extraction of RNA preceded its reverse transcription into cDNA, which served as the sequencing template. Generated by immunoSEQ multiplex PCR, the TCRdb table keeps only in-frame clones and is missing some. Here the sample spans tens of thousands of clones, around 60% being singletons. The treatment denotes: oral pan-JAK inhibitor, 5-10 mg twice daily. Cell sorting was applied to PBMCs, and CD4+ and CD8+ T cells were collected. The chain combines TRBV11-2 with TRBJ2-2; 9 nucleotides align to TRBD2. The sequencing used CD8+ T cells sorted from blood, collected at week 24, from a patient treated with tofacitinib. The sequence derives from a human donor with alopecia areata. CDR3 in DNA: TGTGCCAGCAGCTTAGGGCCTAGCGGGGTGAACACCGGGGAGCTGTTTTTT. Translated: CASSLGPSGVNTGELFF.